These T cell receptor beta chains were read from a single sample in a study of cytomegalovirus exposure and HLA in healthy donors. This table comes from immunoSEQ multiplex PCR, and its TCRdb copy is limited to in-frame clones, with some not included. This table holds around 120,000 clones, over 75% found once. What was sequenced was PBMCs. Receptors originate from a boy under 18 in good health and CMV-seronegative. CDR3s leave out the opening cysteine and the closing phenylalanine or tryptophan. Fields, in order: CDR3 protein, clone size, V gene. Clone sizes are given selectively: once, few, many, or a class where the clone is expanded.

cdr3_aa: ASSLRRTSTDTQY
clone_size: NA
v_call: TRBV5-1

cdr3_aa: AWSVPAGLDYGYT
clone_size: NA
v_call: TRBV30

cdr3_aa: ASSVTSDRSGELF
clone_size: NA
v_call: TRBV9

cdr3_aa: ASSPDRSGVSPLH
clone_size: NA
v_call: TRBV7-9

cdr3_aa: ASSSLQGMLHTIY
clone_size: NA
v_call: TRBV6-5

cdr3_aa: ASSLAHSSDTQY
clone_size: NA
v_call: TRBV7-2

cdr3_aa: ASSLTGNYEQY
clone_size: NA
v_call: TRBV7-2

cdr3_aa: ATQTRASNTEAF
clone_size: NA
v_call: TRBV7-9

cdr3_aa: SALPGTGFTGELF
clone_size: NA
v_call: TRBV29-1

cdr3_aa: ASSDRDRVSEAF
clone_size: NA
v_call: TRBV7-2

cdr3_aa: ASSEGTSGGTDTQY
clone_size: NA
v_call: TRBV6-4

cdr3_aa: ASSLVPVGGPGGEQY
clone_size: few
v_call: TRBV5-4

cdr3_aa: ASALLRGLYGYT
clone_size: once
v_call: TRBV27

cdr3_aa: ASSHRSGNRVGTGELF
clone_size: few
v_call: TRBV21-1

cdr3_aa: ASSMLGGTEAF
clone_size: NA
v_call: TRBV19

cdr3_aa: ASSGGGRGQPQH
clone_size: NA
v_call: TRBV2

cdr3_aa: ASSRRTGMNTEAF
clone_size: NA
v_call: TRBV14

cdr3_aa: ASSYSDRERAF
clone_size: NA
v_call: TRBV6-7